Each of the 10 T cell receptor beta chains below was sequenced from the same sample in a study of neoadjuvant nivolumab and ipilimumab in lung cancer. Clones were sequenced by immunoSEQ multiplex PCR, and TCRdb holds only the in-frame ones, with some missing. In the table there are around 17,000 clones, about 72% of which are singletons. The specimen comprised tumor tissue, sampled after neoadjuvant nivolumab, alone or with ipilimumab, at or shortly before surgery. The origin of the receptors is an adult with non-small cell lung cancer.

The V call is TRBV5-4, the J call TRBJ1-2; D unresolved. This CDR3 contains 15 residues. V lost 4 bases, J lost 2 bases, and 15 bases lay in between. Germline CDR1 is SGHNT and CDR2 is YYREEE (reference sequence). The CDR3 nucleotides read TGTGCCAGCAGCCCCTGGACGGGTTCGAACTATGGCTACACCTTC. Translation gives CASSPWTGSNYGYTF.

The chain joins TRBV7-2 to TRBJ1-2; D may be TRBD1 (6 bases). CDR1 is SGHTA and CDR2 is FQGNSA in the germline V gene. The V and J ends lost 8 bases and 5 bases respectively, with 12 bases between them. This CDR3 spans 12 amino acids. This chain's CDR3 is CASSGGGYGYTF. CDR3 DNA sequence: TGTGCCAGCTCGGGGGGCGGGTATGGCTACACCTTC. Looking up the rest from reference TRBV7-2 and TRBJ1-2 gives the full variable domain: GAGVSQSPSNKVTEKGKDVELRCDPISGHTALYWYRQSLGQGLEFLIYFQGNSAPDKSGLPSDRFSAERTGGSVSTLTIQRTQQEDSAVYLCASSGGGYGYTFGSGTRLTVV.

This clone has just a few counts. The chain uses TRBV5-1 and TRBJ1-1; D ambiguous. In germline, CDR1 is SGHRS, CDR2 YFSETQ. The CDR3 loop spans 13 amino acids. V lost 5 bases and J 0 bases, leaving 8 bases between the germline ends. The CDR3 protein is CASRPDLNTEAFF. DNA of the CDR3: TGCGCCAGCAGGCCGGACCTGAACACTGAAGCTTTCTTT.

The chain links TRBV6-1 to TRBJ1-4; D gene ambiguous. V was cut by 4 bases and J by 8 bases, with 20 bases left in between. The CDR3 is 16 residues long. Germline assignment: CDR1 MNHNS and CDR2 SASEGT. CDR3 protein: CASSGSYVTPMEKLFF. The CDR3 DNA reads as TGTGCCAGCAGTGGGAGCTACGTCACCCCCATGGAAAAACTGTTTTTT.

This clone came up once. The J gene is TRBJ2-3, the V gene TRBV6-1, with D perhaps given as TRBD1 or TRBD2 (6 bases each). The CDR3 consists of 21 residues. V dropped 2 bases and J dropped 1 base, with 28 bases sitting between them. Germline V lookup: CDR1 MNHNS, CDR2 SASEGT. CDR3 region: CASSERGESGGVGSGTDTQYF. CDR3 DNA sequence: TGTGCCAGCAGTGAAAGGGGGGAGAGCGGCGGGGTAGGTTCCGGCACAGATACGCAGTATTTT.

A few counts support this clone. The J gene is TRBJ1-4, the V gene TRBV4-1; 7 bases map to TRBD1. The CDR3 covers 15 residues. Germline trimming cut 2 bases from V and 8 bases from J; bases unmatched to any gene: 8. The germline V gene has CDR1 MGHRA and CDR2 YSYEKL. The CDR3 coding sequence is TGCGCCAGCAGCCAACAGGGGGACGTGGGAGAAAAACTGTTTTTT. This sequence encodes CASSQQGDVGEKLFF.

This chain links TRBV5-6 with TRBJ1-2; 12 nucleotides match TRBD1. Germline loops: CDR1 SGHDT, CDR2 YYEEEE. The V and J ends lost 4 bases and 3 bases, in that order; junction bases with no gene match: 4. The CDR3 length is 15 residues. This CDR3 reads CASSRGQGAYYGYTF. CDR3 bases: TGTGCCAGCAGCCGGGGACAGGGGGCTTACTATGGCTACACCTTC.

This clone was observed a handful of times. This chain links TRBV19 with TRBJ1-6; TRBD1 matches at 7 bases. Germline V gene sequence: CDR1 LNHDA, CDR2 SQIVND (reference sequence). The CDR3 length is 15 residues. The J segment lost 4 bases and the V segment lost 7 bases, leaving 7 bases of the junction unmatched. This CDR3 reads CASTGTASYNSPLHF. CDR3 in DNA: TGTGCCAGTACCGGGACAGCTAGTTATAATTCACCCCTCCACTTT.

The rearrangement joins TRBV7-9 to TRBJ2-3, with 10 nucleotides matching TRBD2. Trimming at V came to 0 bases and at J to 5 bases, leaving 2 bases not matched to a gene. This CDR3 is 15 amino acids long. CDR1 is SEHNR, CDR2 FQNEAQ, per germline (reference sequence). The CDR3 here is CASSLATSGVDTQYF. The CDR3 DNA follows: TGTGCCAGCAGCTTAGCCACTAGCGGGGTAGATACGCAGTATTTT.

The CDR3 spells CASSLLGQGPLQSLHF. CDR3 DNA: TGTGCCAGCAGCTTACTGGGACAGGGGCCTTTGCAATCCCTCCACTTT. V and J are TRBV7-2 and TRBJ1-6, with TRBD1 matching 10 bases. V gave up 2 bases and J gave up 14 bases; unmatched junction bases: 12. Per the germline V gene, CDR1 is SGHTA and CDR2 is FQGNSA. CDR3 length equals 16 residues.